The 19 T cell receptor beta chains below were found in one sample sequenced in a study of human T cells and chemical hapten exposure. Time point: pre-sensitization, week 0. Noted treatment: therapeutic diphenylcyclopropenone sensitization with weekly scalp DPC. One entry per CDR3 protein results from TCRdb running MiXCR on the RACE reads. This sample carries around 380,000 distinct CDR3 sequences, 5.5% of them seen once, and the ten largest clones take over 7%. The sequenced sample was whole blood, obtained in connection with sensitization to the hapten diphenylcyclopropenone (DPC). These receptors all stem from a woman aged 18-29 years with alopecia areata. Some clones in this sample may be carry-over from other donors' samples.

This clonotype was observed at least ten times. This rearrangement joins TRBV5-1 to TRBJ2-3, with D perhaps being TRBD1 or TRBD2 (6 bases each). CDR1 SGHRS and CDR2 YFSETQ come from the germline V gene. This CDR3 has 15 amino acids. Trimming stripped 3 bases from V and 0 bases from J, with 11 bases between. The CDR3 DNA reads as TGCGCCAGCAGCTCGGGGGCAGTGAGCACAGATACGCAGTATTTT. Amino acid sequence: CASSSGAVSTDTQYF.

The chain has TRBV13 and TRBJ1-1; no clear D gene. This CDR3 is built from 16 residues. The V end was cut by 2 bases, the J end by 1 base, with 14 bases between. Germline lookup yields CDR1 PRHDT and CDR2 FYEKMQ (reference sequence). The CDR3 coding sequence is TGTGCCAGCAGCTTAAAGGCAGCCCTTTGGAACACTGAAGCTTTCTTT. Protein: CASSLKAALWNTEAFF.

The chain has TRBV3-1 and TRBJ2-7; no clear D. Germline CDR1 is LGHDT and CDR2 is YNNKEL (reference sequence). This CDR3 is 14 amino acids long. V dropped 3 bases and J dropped 5 bases, with 14 bases sitting between them. CDR3 nucleotides: TGTGCCAGCAGCCAGCTGACTTCTTTCCACGAGCAGTACTTC. Its protein product is CASSQLTSFHEQYF.

This clonotype was counted only a few times. V is TRBV7-2 and J is TRBJ1-3; D perhaps matches TRBD1 (5 bases). The CDR3 has 15 residues. Germline CDR1 is SGHTA and CDR2 is FQGNSA. V dropped 5 bases and J dropped 4 bases, with 15 bases sitting between them. CDR3 sequence (DNA): TGTGCCAGCAGCCCTATGGGGCTTTCAGGAAACACCATATATTTT. Its protein is CASSPMGLSGNTIYF. Based on the CDR3 plus reference TRBV7-2 and TRBJ1-3, the full variable domain is GAGVSQSPSNKVTEKGKDVELRCDPISGHTALYWYRQSLGQGLEFLIYFQGNSAPDKSGLPSDRFSAERTGGSVSTLTIQRTQQEDSAVYLCASSPMGLSGNTIYFGEGSWLTVV.

This chain links TRBV6-5 with TRBJ1-1; 7 bases line up with TRBD1. Germline trimming cut 7 bases from V and 1 base from J; bases unmatched to any gene: 3. Germline V gives CDR1 MNHEY, CDR2 SVGAGI. The CDR3 extends over 13 amino acids. CDR3 sequence reads: CASTRTGNTEAFF. CDR3 DNA sequence: TGTGCCAGCACCAGGACAGGGAACACTGAAGCTTTCTTT.

V is TRBV6-2 or TRBV6-3 and J is TRBJ1-2, with D maybe TRBD1 (6 bases). Germline lookup yields CDR1 MNHEY and CDR2 SVGEGT. V was cut by 10 bases and J by 2 bases, with 11 bases left in between. This CDR3 is built from 12 residues. CDR3 residues: CATEDRNYGYTF. CDR3 DNA sequence: TGTGCCACCGAAGACAGGAACTATGGCTACACCTTC.

The rearrangement joins TRBV6-1 to TRBJ2-1, with a weak D call TRBD2 (5 bases). Looked up from germline, CDR1 is MNHNS and CDR2 is SASEGT. This CDR3 has 16 amino acids. Deletions cut 1 base from V and 7 bases from J, with 17 bases between. The CDR3 DNA is TGTGCCAGCAGTGAAGGAGAGGGAATATTGAGGAATGAGCAGTTCTTC. It yields the protein CASSEGEGILRNEQFF.

In this sample, this clonotype turned up a few times. The V and J genes are TRBV6-2 or TRBV6-3 and TRBJ1-2; the match to TRBD1 covers 7 bases. After removal of 6 bases from V and 1 base from J, the junction contained 8 bases not matched to a gene. This CDR3 has 15 amino acids. From germline, CDR1 is MNHEY and CDR2 SVGEGT. Here the CDR3 reads CASSPGQARNYGYTF. The CDR3 DNA is TGTGCCAGCAGCCCCGGACAGGCCCGTAACTATGGCTACACCTTC.

This clonotype was recorded a few times. CDR3 region: CASSLEGGSRGNTIYF. DNA for the CDR3: TGCGCCAGCAGCTTGGAAGGAGGGAGTAGAGGAAACACCATATATTTT. The chain recombines TRBV5-1 with TRBJ1-3; D gene unclear. V lost 0 bases and J lost 4, with 14 bases in between. This CDR3 is 16 amino acids long. CDR1 SGHRS and CDR2 YFSETQ come from the germline V gene.

This chain uses TRBV3-1 with TRBJ2-1, with 8 bases identical to TRBD2. The junction had 10 bases not matched to a gene; V was cut back by 0 bases and J by 12 bases. The CDR3 covers 15 residues. Germline lookup yields CDR1 LGHDT and CDR2 YNNKEL (reference sequence). Here the CDR3 reads CASSQDLPRTSLQFF. The CDR3 DNA follows: TGTGCCAGCAGCCAAGATCTCCCTAGGACTAGCTTGCAGTTCTTC.

This clonotype was seen many times. The rearrangement uses TRBV6-2 or TRBV6-3 and TRBJ2-7; D perhaps matches TRBD2 (5 bases). Germline V CDR1 and CDR2: MNHEY, SVGEGT. The CDR3 sequence is 12 residues long. With 5 bases removed from V and 2 bases from J, the gap between germline ends came to 7 bases. The CDR3 here is CASSPRAYEQYF. Written as DNA, the CDR3 is TGTGCCAGCAGTCCGAGGGCCTACGAGCAGTACTTC.

This clonotype appeared a few times. The J gene is TRBJ2-3, the V gene TRBV6-4, with 7 bases matching TRBD1. Trimming cost V 2 bases and J 4 bases; bases outside gene matches: 3. CDR1 and CDR2 (germline): MRHNA, SNTAGT. This CDR3 is built from 14 residues. The CDR3 region is CASSDEGAADTQYF. The CDR3 region has the DNA TGTGCCAGCAGTGACGAGGGGGCCGCAGATACGCAGTATTTT.

In its sample, this clonotype was seen many times. The chain carries TRBV4-3 and TRBJ2-7; TRBD1 is a possible D gene (6 bases). Germline CDR1 LGHNA, CDR2 YSLEER. The CDR3 runs to 15 residues. V was shortened by 2 bases and J by 3 bases, with 14 bases between the two germline ends. The CDR3 is CASSQLGDTSYEQYF. The CDR3 DNA sequence: TGCGCCAGCAGCCAACTCGGGGACACTAGCTACGAGCAGTACTTC.

The sample holds a few counts of this clonotype. This CDR3 reads CSARDQNREINEKLFF. The CDR3 region has the DNA TGCAGTGCTAGAGACCAGAACCGGGAGATTAATGAAAAACTGTTTTTT. J is TRBJ1-4 and V is TRBV20-1; D unresolved. The V gene's germline CDR1 is DFQATT and CDR2 SNEGSKA (reference sequence). The CDR3 is made up of 16 amino acids. V was shortened by 0 bases and J by 4 bases, with 15 bases between the two germline ends.

This clonotype was detected a few times. This chain links TRBV7-9 with TRBJ2-5; 11 nucleotides agree with TRBD2. This CDR3 spans 17 amino acids. V trimming: 5 bases; J trimming: 2 bases; junction bases outside the gene matches: 10. CDR1 is SEHNR, CDR2 FQNEAQ, per germline (reference sequence). The CDR3 DNA sequence: TGTGCCAGCAGCCCAATGACTAGCGGGGCTACACAAGAGACCCAGTACTTC. Translation: CASSPMTSGATQETQYF. The full variable domain, completed using reference TRBV7-9 and TRBJ2-5, is DTGVSQNPRHKITKRGQNVTFRCDPISEHNRLYWYRQTLGQGPEFLTYFQNEAQLEKSRLLSDRFSAERPKGSFSTLEIQRTEQGDSAMYLCASSPMTSGATQETQYFGPGTRLLVL.

V gene TRBV7-9 combines with J gene TRBJ2-5; 9 bases align to TRBD2. V lost 6 bases and J lost 7; bases outside the gene matches: 6. Germline V CDR1 and CDR2: SEHNR, FQNEAQ (reference sequence). This CDR3 has 13 residues. In DNA form, the CDR3 reads TGTGCCAGCAGGGAGACTAGCGGAGGGACCCAGTACTTC. The encoded protein is CASRETSGGTQYF.

This clonotype was picked up many times. The chain combines TRBV6-2 or TRBV6-3 with TRBJ1-1; no reliable D call. Germline-derived CDR1 and CDR2 are MNHEY and SVGEGT. This CDR3 contains 14 residues. V was pared by 6 bases and J by 0 bases, with 11 bases between. CDR3 loop: CASSRSTLNTEAFF. CDR3 coding DNA: TGTGCCAGCAGCCGATCCACACTGAACACTGAAGCTTTCTTT.

The rearrangement uses TRBV27 and TRBJ2-5, with 9 positions matching TRBD1. The end of the DNA is better explained by TRBJ2-1, so the J call may be wrong. This CDR3 region has 15 residues. Looked up from germline, CDR1 is MNHEY and CDR2 is SMNVEV (reference sequence). The CDR3 is CASSFSWDRAETQFF. The CDR3 region has the DNA TGTGCCAGCAGTTTTTCCTGGGACAGGGCGGAGACCCAGTTCTTC.

The rearrangement links TRBV10-3 to TRBJ2-4; D is uncertain. CDR3 length: 14 residues. V was clipped by 3 bases and J by 4 bases, with 10 bases between them. Germline values: CDR1 ENHRY, CDR2 SYGVKD. This CDR3 is CAISDPSAKNIQYF. For the CDR3, the DNA is TGTGCCATCAGTGACCCATCGGCAAAAAACATTCAGTACTTC.